This T cell receptor (beta chain) derives from a study of blood T cells in healthy people across ages. Broader study findings: Per million T cells, TCR beta diversity dropped roughly linearly as age increased. Comparison with aged donors showed that long-lived donors had more naive CD4+ cells and higher diversity. There was a strong correlation between TCR beta diversity and naive T cell percentage.

Combining a sample-barcoded 5' primer with a J-beta primer mix, a second PCR ran for 7 to 11 cycles. Each cDNA molecule was tagged by a template-switch adaptor with 12 random nucleotides. TCRdb analysed the 5' RACE reads with MiXCR anew, one entry per CDR3 protein. The sample includes over a million distinct CDR3 sequences, approximately 63% of them seen just once. In regard to this clonotype: Its antigen is unidentified.

CDR3 length equals 23 residues. CDR1 is MGHRA and CDR2 is YSYEKL in the germline V gene. V dropped 6 bases and J dropped 4; count of bases not matched to a gene: 33. The chain uses TRBV4-1 and TRBJ2-7, with 10 bases that match TRBD1. The sequence derives from a man aged 18 to 30 in good health. Material for sequencing was blood. Written as DNA, the CDR3 is TGCGCCAGCAGGGGATATGGGACAGGGGCCGGGGAAGGCGTATCCCGACCCGAATACGAGCAGTACTTC. Protein sequence: CASRGYGTGAGEGVSRPEYEQYF.